This T cell receptor beta chain derives from a study of CD8 T cells in Susac syndrome. It was with random hexamers that roughly 0.45 to 1 ug RNA was reverse transcribed. TCRdb called the immunoSEQ multiplex PCR reads again in MiXCR, with one record for every CDR3 protein. The sample holds approximately 75,000 distinct CDR3 sequences; 95% are singletons and the top ten take roughly 0.22%. From germline, CDR1 is LNHDA and CDR2 SQIVND (reference sequence). The CDR3 has 11 amino acids. V gave up 6 bases and J gave up 6 bases, with 8 bases separating them. This TCR was sampled from a human donor in good health. Sequencing was carried out using CD8+ T cells from PBMCs. The chain employs TRBV19 and TRBJ1-2; D gene ambiguous. The CDR3 is CASRGLHGYTF. The CDR3 DNA sequence: TGTGCCAGTAGGGGCCTCCATGGCTACACCTTC.